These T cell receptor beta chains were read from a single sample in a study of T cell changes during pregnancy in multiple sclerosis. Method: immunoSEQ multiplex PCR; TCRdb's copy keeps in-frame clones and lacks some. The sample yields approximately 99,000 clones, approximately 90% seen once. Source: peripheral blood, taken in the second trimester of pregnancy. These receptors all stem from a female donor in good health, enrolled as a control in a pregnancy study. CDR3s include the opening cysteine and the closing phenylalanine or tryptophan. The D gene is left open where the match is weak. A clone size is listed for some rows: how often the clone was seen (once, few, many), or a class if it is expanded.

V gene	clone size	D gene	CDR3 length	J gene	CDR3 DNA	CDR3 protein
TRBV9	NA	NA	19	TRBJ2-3	TGTGCCAGCAGCACACCCCTAGGGGGCGGGGGGTACTACACAGATACGCAGTATTTT	CASSTPLGGGGYYTDTQYF
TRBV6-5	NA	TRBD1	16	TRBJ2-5	TGTGCCAGCAGTTATAAAGGGACAGGGAAGGGAGAGACCCAGTACTTC	CASSYKGTGKGETQYF
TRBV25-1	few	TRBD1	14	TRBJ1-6	TGTGCCAGCAGTGAGGGCAGGGGGTATTCACCCCTCCACTTT	CASSEGRGYSPLHF
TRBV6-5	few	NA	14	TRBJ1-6	TGTGCCAGCAAGATCCAGGGCAGGAATTCACCCCTCCACTTT	CASKIQGRNSPLHF
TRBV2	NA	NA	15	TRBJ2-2	TGTGCCAGCAGTTTCGTAGCGACGAACACCGGGGAGCTGTTTTTT	CASSFVATNTGELFF
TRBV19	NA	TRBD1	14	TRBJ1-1	TGTGCCAGTAGTATAGACAGGGGGCCAACTGAAGCTTTCTTT	CASSIDRGPTEAFF
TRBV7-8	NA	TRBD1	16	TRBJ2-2	TGTGCCAGCAGCTTCGCCGGGACAGCGAACACCGGGGAGCTGTTTTTT	CASSFAGTANTGELFF
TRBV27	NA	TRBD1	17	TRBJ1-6	TGTGCCAGCAGACCGGGCCAGGGGGCGGCCTATAATTCACCCCTCCACTTT	CASRPGQGAAYNSPLHF
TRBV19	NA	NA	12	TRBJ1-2	TGTGCCACCAGGACAGACAACTATGGCTACACCTTC	CATRTDNYGYTF
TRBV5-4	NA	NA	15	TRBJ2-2	TGTGCCAGCAGCTTGTACAGGACGAACACCGGGGAGCTGTTTTTT	CASSLYRTNTGELFF
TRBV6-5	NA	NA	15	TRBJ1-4	TGTGCCAGCACCTTAGGGCGCAGGGTCGGTGAAAAACTGTTTTTT	CASTLGRRVGEKLFF
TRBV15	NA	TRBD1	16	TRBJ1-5	TGTGCCACCACCGACCCCGGGACAGGGGGCAATCAGCCCCAGCATTTT	CATTDPGTGGNQPQHF
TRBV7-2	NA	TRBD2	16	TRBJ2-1	TGTGCCAGCAGCTTAGAGAGCGGGGGGGCCTACAATGAGCAGTTCTTC	CASSLESGGAYNEQFF
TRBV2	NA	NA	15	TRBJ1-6	TGTGCCAGCAGACCTATAGGGGTCGGTAATTCACCCCTCCACTTT	CASRPIGVGNSPLHF
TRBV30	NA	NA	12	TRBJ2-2	TGTGCCGGGACAACGAACACCGGGGAGCTGTTTTTT	CAGTTNTGELFF
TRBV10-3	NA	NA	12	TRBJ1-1	TGTGCCATCGGATCCCGGACTACTGAAGCTTTCTTT	CAIGSRTTEAFF
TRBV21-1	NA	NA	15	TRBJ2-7	TGTGCCAGCAGCAAAGCGGGGGGGACACCCTACGAGCAGTACTTC	CASSKAGGTPYEQYF
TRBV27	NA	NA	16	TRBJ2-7	TGTGCCAGCAGTGATTTTAGGGCAGGGAATTATTACGAGCAGTACTTC	CASSDFRAGNYYEQYF
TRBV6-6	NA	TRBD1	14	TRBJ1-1	TGTGCCAGCATCGCCAGACAGGGGAACACTGAAGCTTTCTTT	CASIARQGNTEAFF
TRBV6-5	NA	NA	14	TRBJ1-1	TGTGCCAGCAACCTCAGGGGAATGAACACTGAAGCTTTCTTT	CASNLRGMNTEAFF
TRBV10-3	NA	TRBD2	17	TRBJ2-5	TGTGCCATCAGTGAGGCCCAGGGACTAGCGGGGGGAGAGACCCAGTACTTC	CAISEAQGLAGGETQYF
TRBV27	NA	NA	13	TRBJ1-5	TGTGCCACCCGGGGAAGCAGCAATCAGCCCCAGCATTTT	CATRGSSNQPQHF
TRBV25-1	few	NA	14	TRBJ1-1	TGTGCCAGCAGCGATCATTCAGGGCCCCTTGTAGCTTTCTTT	CASSDHSGPLVAFF
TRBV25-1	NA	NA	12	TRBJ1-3	TGTGCCAGCAGTGAATTACACCACACCATATATTTT	CASSELHHTIYF
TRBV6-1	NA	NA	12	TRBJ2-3	TGTGCCAGCCAGTGGAGCACAGATACGCAGTATTTT	CASQWSTDTQYF
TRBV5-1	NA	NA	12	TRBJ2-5	TGCGCCAGCAGCTCCGGCAGGGAGACCCAGTACTTC	CASSSGRETQYF
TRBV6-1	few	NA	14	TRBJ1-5	TGTGCCAGCAGGGTCACAGGGTCAGGTCAGCCCCAGCATTTT	CASRVTGSGQPQHF
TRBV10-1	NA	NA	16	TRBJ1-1	TGCGCCAGCAGTGACCGGGATAACCTGGTGAACACTGAAGCTTTCTTT	CASSDRDNLVNTEAFF
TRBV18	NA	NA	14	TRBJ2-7	TGTGCCAGCTCACCGCTTCAGGGATCCTACGAGCAGTACTTC	CASSPLQGSYEQYF
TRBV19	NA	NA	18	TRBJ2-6	TGTGCCAGTAGTATGCGGGGCGGCTACCGCTCTGGGGCCAACGTCCTGACTTTC	CASSMRGGYRSGANVLTF
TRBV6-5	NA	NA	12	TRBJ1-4	TGTGCCAGCAGTCGAGACAGCGAAAAACTGTTTTTT	CASSRDSEKLFF
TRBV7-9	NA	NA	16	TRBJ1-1	TGTGCCAGCAGCCAACTCCGGACATCCCGCGACACTGAAGCTTTCTTT	CASSQLRTSRDTEAFF
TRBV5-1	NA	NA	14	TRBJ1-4	TGCGCCAGCAGCTTCGGGGCAACTAATGAAAAACTGTTTTTT	CASSFGATNEKLFF
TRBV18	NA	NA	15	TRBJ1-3	TGTGCCAGCTCACCTCCCCCTTACTCTGGAAACACCATATATTTT	CASSPPPYSGNTIYF
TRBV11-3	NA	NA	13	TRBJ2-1	TGTGCCAGCAGCCTCGGGTCCAACAATGAGCAGTTCTTC	CASSLGSNNEQFF
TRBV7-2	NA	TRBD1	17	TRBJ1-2	TGTGCCAGCAGCTTAGCGACAGGGGGTCTTGCTAACTATGGCTACACCTTC	CASSLATGGLANYGYTF